The next 8 T cell receptor beta chains were all read from a single sample in a study of cytomegalovirus exposure and HLA in healthy donors. Amplification used 60 Vbeta primers and 13 Jbeta primers. TCRdb keeps only in-frame clones here, not all; method: immunoSEQ multiplex PCR. Counted here are 100,000 or so clones, around 67% occurring once; the ten biggest clones make up around 2.3%. The material sequenced was PBMCs. These receptors were taken from a man aged 50 or older in good health and CMV-seronegative.

This sequence joins TRBV13 and TRBJ1-2; D unclear. Trimming pared 1 base from V and 4 bases from J, leaving 16 bases between. CDR1 PRHDT and CDR2 FYEKMQ come from the germline V gene (reference sequence). This CDR3 comprises 16 residues. The CDR3 DNA reads as TGTGCCAGCAGCTTAGTGGGTCAGCGGCGTCCCTATGGCTACACCTTC. This codes for CASSLVGQRRPYGYTF.

The rearrangement links TRBV9 to TRBJ2-3; D gene unclear. The CDR3 length is 12 residues. The germline V and J ends were trimmed by 1 base and 3 bases, with 3 bases remaining between them. Looked up from germline, CDR1 is SGDLS and CDR2 is YYNGEE. The CDR3 DNA reads TGTGCCAGCAGCGTATCAACAGATACGCAGTATTTT. This encodes CASSVSTDTQYF. The variable domain in full, completed from reference TRBV9 and TRBJ2-3, reads DSGVTQTPKHLITATGQRVTLRCSPRSGDLSVYWYQQSLDQGLQFLIQYYNGEERAKGNILERFSAQQFPDLHSELNLSSLELGDSALYFCASSVSTDTQYFGPGTRLTVL.

The rearrangement links TRBV11-2 to TRBJ1-5; a weak D match, TRBD1 (6 bases). CDR1 and CDR2 from the germline V gene are SGHAT and FQNNGV. V dropped 4 bases and J dropped 6 bases, with 10 bases sitting between them. The CDR3 runs 13 residues. The CDR3 region is CASSYQGSQPQHF. The DNA of the CDR3 is TGTGCCAGCAGCTACCAGGGGAGTCAGCCCCAGCATTTT.

The gene calls are TRBV7-9 and TRBJ2-7; 9 nucleotides match TRBD2. After removal of 5 bases from V and 9 bases from J, the junction contained 8 bases not matched to a gene. The CDR3 extends over 13 amino acids. Germline-derived CDR1 and CDR2 are SEHNR and FQNEAQ (reference sequence). The DNA of the CDR3 is TGTGCCAGCAGCCCTACGACTAGCGGTGGGCAGTACTTC. As protein: CASSPTTSGGQYF.

V gene TRBV5-6 combines with J gene TRBJ2-7, with TRBD1 as a possible D gene (6 bases). The CDR3 has 13 residues. V was shortened by 0 bases and J by 4 bases, with 8 bases between the two germline ends. Germline V lookup: CDR1 SGHDT, CDR2 YYEEEE. CDR3 DNA sequence: TGTGCCAGCAGCTTGGAGAGGGGGTACGAGCAGTACTTC. Translating gives CASSLERGYEQYF.

This sequence joins TRBV28 and TRBJ1-1; 10 bases line up with TRBD1. Unmatched junction bases numbered 8, after V lost 5 bases and J lost 11 bases. This CDR3 is built from 13 residues. The germline V gene has CDR1 MDHEN and CDR2 SYDVKM. This chain's CDR3 is CASSPGQGVRAFF. In DNA, the CDR3 is TGTGCCAGCAGTCCTGGACAGGGGGTAAGGGCTTTCTTT.

The chain couples TRBV27 to TRBJ2-3; 11 bases line up with TRBD2. Germline V gene sequence: CDR1 MNHEY, CDR2 SMNVEV (reference sequence). This CDR3 spans 19 amino acids. The J segment lost 5 bases and the V segment lost 1 base, leaving 14 bases of the junction unmatched. The CDR3 DNA is TGTGCCAGCAGTTTATTCCCCCCCTCTAGCGGGGGGCAGGTAGATACGCAGTATTTT. It translates to CASSLFPPSSGGQVDTQYF.

This chain joins TRBV6-6 and TRBJ1-2, with TRBD1 matching 7 bases. This CDR3 region has 15 residues. J was trimmed by 3 bases and V by 6 bases; bases with no gene match: 10. CDR1 is MNHNY and CDR2 is SVGAGI in the germline V gene (reference sequence). The CDR3 is CASRDHRGRYYGYTF. CDR3 sequence (DNA): TGTGCCAGCAGGGACCACAGGGGTCGGTACTATGGCTACACCTTC.